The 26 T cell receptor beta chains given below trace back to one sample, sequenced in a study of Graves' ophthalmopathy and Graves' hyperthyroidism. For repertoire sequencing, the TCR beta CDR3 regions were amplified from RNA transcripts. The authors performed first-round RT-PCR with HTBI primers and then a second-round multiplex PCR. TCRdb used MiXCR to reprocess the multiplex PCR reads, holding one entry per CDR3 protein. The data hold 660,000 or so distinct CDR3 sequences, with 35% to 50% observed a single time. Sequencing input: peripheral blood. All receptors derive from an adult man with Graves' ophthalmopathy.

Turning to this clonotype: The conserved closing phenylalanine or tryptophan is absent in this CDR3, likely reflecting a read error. CDR3 region: CASSLAGAANTEAFL. For the CDR3, the DNA is TGTGCCAGCAGCTTGGCCGGGGCAGCGAACACTGAAGCTTTCCTT. The V and J genes are TRBV7-9 and TRBJ1-1; D is perhaps TRBD1 (5 bases). CDR3 length: 15 amino acids. V lost 3 bases and J lost 1, with 12 bases in between. CDR1 and CDR2 (germline): SEHNR, FQNEAQ (reference sequence).

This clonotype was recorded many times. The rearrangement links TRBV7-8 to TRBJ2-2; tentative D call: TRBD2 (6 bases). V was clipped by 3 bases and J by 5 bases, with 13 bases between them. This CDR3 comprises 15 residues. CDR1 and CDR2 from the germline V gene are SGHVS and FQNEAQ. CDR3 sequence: CASSFETRATGELFF. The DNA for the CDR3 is TGTGCCAGCAGCTTCGAGACTAGGGCTACCGGGGAGCTGTTTTTT.

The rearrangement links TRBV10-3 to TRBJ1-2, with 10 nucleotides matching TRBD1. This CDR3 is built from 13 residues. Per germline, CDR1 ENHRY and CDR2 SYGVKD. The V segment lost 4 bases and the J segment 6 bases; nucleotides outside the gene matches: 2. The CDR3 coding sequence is TGTGCCATCAGTGGACAGGGGGCGGATGGCTACACCTTC. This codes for CAISGQGADGYTF.

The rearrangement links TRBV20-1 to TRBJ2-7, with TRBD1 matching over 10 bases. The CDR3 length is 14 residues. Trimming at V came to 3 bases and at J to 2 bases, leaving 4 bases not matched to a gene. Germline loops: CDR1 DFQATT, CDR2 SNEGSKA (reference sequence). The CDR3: CSARDRGWPYEQYF. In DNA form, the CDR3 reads TGCAGTGCTAGGGACAGGGGGTGGCCCTACGAGCAGTACTTC.

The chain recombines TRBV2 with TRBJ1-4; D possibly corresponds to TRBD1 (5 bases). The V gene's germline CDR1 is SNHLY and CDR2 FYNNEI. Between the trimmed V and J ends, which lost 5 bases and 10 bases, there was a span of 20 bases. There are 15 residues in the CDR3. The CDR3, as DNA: TGTGCCAGCAGTTACTCGAGAGCAGGGCGCGGAAAACTGTTTTTT. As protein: CASSYSRAGRGKLFF.

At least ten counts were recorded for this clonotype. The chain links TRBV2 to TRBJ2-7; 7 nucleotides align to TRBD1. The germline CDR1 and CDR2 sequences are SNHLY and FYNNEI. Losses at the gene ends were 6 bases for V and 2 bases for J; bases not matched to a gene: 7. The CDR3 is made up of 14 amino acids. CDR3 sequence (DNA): TGTGCCAGCAGAGAGAGGGGGACAGCCTACGAGCAGTACTTC. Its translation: CASRERGTAYEQYF.

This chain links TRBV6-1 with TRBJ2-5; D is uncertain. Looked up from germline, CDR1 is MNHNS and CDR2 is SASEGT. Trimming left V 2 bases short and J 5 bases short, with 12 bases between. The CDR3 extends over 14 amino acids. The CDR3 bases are TGTGCCAGCAGTGAAAGGTTGGCCGGGGAGACCCAGTACTTC. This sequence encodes CASSERLAGETQYF.

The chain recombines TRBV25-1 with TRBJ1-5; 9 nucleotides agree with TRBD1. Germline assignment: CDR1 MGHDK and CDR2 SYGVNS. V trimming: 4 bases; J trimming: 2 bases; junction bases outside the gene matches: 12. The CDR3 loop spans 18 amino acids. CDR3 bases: TGTGCCAGCAGTGGGGGGCTGGACAGGGGAGGGGGCAATCAGCCCCAGCATTTT. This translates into CASSGGLDRGGGNQPQHF.

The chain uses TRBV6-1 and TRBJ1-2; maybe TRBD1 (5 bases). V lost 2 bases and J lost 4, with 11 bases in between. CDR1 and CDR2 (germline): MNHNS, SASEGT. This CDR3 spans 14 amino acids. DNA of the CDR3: TGTGCCAGCAGTGAATGGGGGGGATTCTATGGCTACACCTTC. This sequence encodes CASSEWGGFYGYTF.

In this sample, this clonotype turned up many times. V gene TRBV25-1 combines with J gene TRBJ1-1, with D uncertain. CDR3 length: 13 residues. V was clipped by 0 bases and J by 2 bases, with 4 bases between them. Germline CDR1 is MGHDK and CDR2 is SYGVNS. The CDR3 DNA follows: TGTGCCAGCAGTGAATATAGAAACACTGAAGCTTTCTTT. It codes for CASSEYRNTEAFF.

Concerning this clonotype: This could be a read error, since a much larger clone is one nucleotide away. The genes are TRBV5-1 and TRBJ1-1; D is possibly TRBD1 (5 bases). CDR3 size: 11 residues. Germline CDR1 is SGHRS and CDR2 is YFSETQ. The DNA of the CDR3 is TGCGCCAGCCGGGTGGACACTGAAGCTTCCTTT. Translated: CASRVDTEASF. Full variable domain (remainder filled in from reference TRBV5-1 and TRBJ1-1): KAGVTQTPRYLIKTRGQQVTLSCSPISGHRSVSWYQQTPGQGLQFLFEYFSETQRNKGNFPGRFSGRQFSNSRSEMNVSTLELGDSALYLCASRVDTEASFGQGTRLTVV.

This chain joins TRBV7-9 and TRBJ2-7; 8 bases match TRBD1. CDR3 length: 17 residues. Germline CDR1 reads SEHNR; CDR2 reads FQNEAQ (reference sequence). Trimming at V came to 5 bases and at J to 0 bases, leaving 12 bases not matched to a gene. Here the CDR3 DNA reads TGTGCCAGCAGCCGGGTGGACAGGGCCCCCCTCTCCTACGAGCAGTACTTC. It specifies CASSRVDRAPLSYEQYF.

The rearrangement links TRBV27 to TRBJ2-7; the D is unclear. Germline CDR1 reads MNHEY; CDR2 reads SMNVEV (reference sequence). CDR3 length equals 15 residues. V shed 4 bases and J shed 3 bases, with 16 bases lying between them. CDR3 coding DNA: TGTGCCAGCAGTTACTCGACCAGCTCGCACTACGAGCAGTACTTC. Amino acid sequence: CASSYSTSSHYEQYF.

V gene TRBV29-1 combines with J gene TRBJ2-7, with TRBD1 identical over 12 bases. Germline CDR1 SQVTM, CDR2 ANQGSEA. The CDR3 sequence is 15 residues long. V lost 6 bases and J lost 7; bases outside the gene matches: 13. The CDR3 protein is CSVGRRDRGLFEQYF. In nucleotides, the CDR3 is TGCAGCGTCGGACGCCGGGACAGGGGGCTCTTTGAGCAGTACTTC.

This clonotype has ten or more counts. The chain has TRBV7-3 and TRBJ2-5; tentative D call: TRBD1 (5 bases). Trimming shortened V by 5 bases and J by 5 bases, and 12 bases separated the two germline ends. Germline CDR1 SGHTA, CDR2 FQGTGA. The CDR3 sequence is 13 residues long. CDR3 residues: CASSQGALETQYF. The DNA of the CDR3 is TGTGCCAGCAGCCAAGGGGCCCTTGAGACCCAGTACTTC. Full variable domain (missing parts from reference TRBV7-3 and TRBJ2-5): GAGVSQTPSNKVTEKGKYVELRCDPISGHTALYWYRQSLGQGPEFLIYFQGTGAADDSGLPNDRFFAVRPEGSVSTLKIQRTERGDSAVYLCASSQGALETQYFGPGTRLLVL.

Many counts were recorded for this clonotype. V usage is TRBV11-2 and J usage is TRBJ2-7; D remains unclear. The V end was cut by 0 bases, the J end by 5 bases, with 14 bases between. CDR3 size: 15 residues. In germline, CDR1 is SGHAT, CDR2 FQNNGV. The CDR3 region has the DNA TGTGCCAGCAGCTTAGATCAAGGGCGTTTCAACGAGCAGTACTTC. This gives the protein CASSLDQGRFNEQYF.

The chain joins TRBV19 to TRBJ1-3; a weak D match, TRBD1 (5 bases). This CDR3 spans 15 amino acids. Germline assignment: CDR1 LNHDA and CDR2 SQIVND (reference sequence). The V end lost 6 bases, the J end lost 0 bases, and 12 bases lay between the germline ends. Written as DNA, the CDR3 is TGTGCCAGTAGCTCGCCCAGGGCCTCTGGAAACACCATATATTTT. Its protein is CASSSPRASGNTIYF.

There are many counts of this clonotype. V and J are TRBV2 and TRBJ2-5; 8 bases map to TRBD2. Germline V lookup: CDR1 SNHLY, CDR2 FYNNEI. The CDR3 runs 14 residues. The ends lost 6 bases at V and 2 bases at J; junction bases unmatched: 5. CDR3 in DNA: TGTGCCAGCAGGACTAGCGCGACTCAAGAGACCCAGTACTTC. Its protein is CASRTSATQETQYF.

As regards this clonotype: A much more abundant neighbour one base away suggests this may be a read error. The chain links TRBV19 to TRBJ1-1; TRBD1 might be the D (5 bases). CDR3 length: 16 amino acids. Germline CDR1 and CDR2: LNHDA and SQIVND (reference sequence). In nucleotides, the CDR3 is TGTGCCGGTAGGCCGTCCAGGGTGGCCATGAACACTGAAGCTTTCTTT. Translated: CAGRPSRVAMNTEAFF.

CDR3 loop: CASSGGTGSPGANVLTF. The CDR3 DNA is TGTGCCAGCAGCGGGGGCACAGGCTCGCCTGGGGCCAACGTCCTGACTTTC. The chain employs TRBV2 and TRBJ2-6; D may correspond to TRBD1 or TRBD2 (6 bases each). Trimming took off 6 bases at V and 2 bases at J, with 17 bases between the two ends. The CDR3 loop spans 17 amino acids. Germline loops: CDR1 SNHLY, CDR2 FYNNEI.

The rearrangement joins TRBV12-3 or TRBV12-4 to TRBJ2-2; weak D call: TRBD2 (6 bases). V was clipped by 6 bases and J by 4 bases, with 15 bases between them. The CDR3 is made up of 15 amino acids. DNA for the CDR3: TGTGCCAGCAGACCAGGCACCGGGGGCACCGGGGAGCTGTTTTTT. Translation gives CASRPGTGGTGELFF.

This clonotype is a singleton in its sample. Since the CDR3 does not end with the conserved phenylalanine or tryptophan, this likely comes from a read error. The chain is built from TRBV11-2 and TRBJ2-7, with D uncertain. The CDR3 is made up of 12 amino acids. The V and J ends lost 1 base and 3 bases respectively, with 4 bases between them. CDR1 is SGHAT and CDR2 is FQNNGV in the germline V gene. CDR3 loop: CASSLGDYEQYL. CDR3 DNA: TGTGCCAGCAGCTTAGGGGACTACGAGCAGTACCTC.

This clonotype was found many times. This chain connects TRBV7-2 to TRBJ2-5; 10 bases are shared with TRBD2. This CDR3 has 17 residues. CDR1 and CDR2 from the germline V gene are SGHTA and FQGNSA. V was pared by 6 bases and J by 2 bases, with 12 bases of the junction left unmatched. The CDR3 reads CASRRRPLAGEQETQYF. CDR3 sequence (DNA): TGTGCCAGCAGACGTCGGCCTCTAGCGGGGGAACAAGAGACCCAGTACTTC.

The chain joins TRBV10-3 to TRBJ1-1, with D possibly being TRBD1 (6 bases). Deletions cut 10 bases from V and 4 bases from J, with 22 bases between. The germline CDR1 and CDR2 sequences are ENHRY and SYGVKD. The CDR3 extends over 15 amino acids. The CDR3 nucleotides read TGTGCCAGCACCCCATCATGGGGAGGGGGCACTGAAGCTTTCTTT. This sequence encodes CASTPSWGGGTEAFF.

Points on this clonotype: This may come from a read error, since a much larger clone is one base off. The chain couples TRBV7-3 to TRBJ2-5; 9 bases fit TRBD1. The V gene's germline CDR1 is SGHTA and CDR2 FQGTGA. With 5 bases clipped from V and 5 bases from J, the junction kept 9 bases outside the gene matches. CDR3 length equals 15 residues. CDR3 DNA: TGTGCCAGCAGCATAGGGACAGGGAGTTGGGAGACCCAGTACTTC. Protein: CASSIGTGSWETQYF.

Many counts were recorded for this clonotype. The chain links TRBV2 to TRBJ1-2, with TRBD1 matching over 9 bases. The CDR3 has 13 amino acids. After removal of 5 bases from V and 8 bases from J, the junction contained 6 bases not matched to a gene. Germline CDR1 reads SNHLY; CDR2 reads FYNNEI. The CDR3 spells CASSLQGARGYTF. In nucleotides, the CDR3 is TGTGCCAGCAGTCTACAGGGGGCGCGGGGCTACACCTTC.